This T cell receptor (beta chain) was sequenced in a study of T cells in Graves' hyperthyroidism and ophthalmopathy. Germline CDR1 reads SGHRS; CDR2 reads YFSETQ. The CDR3 extends over 13 amino acids. From RNA transcripts, TCR beta CDR3 regions were amplified. TCR CDR3 underwent first-round RT-PCR with the HTBI primer set. TCRdb re-called the multiplex PCR reads through MiXCR, storing one row per CDR3 protein. This sample carries about 700,000 distinct CDR3 sequences, over 40% of them seen once, and the ten largest clones take less than 9%. About this clonotype itself: What it recognizes is unknown. At one end the junction does not follow the germline gene, possibly because of a read error.

Study results and limitations: Most thyroid clonotypes expanded above 0.001 appeared in blood too.

The TCR originated in an adult man with Graves' disease, either hyperthyroidism or ophthalmopathy (not recorded which). This chain connects TRBV5-1 to TRBJ1-1; no firm D call. Sample: peripheral blood or thyroid tissue (not recorded which). Written as DNA, the CDR3 is TGTGCCAGCTTCCGGATGGGGAACACTGAAGCTTTCTTT. It encodes CASFRMGNTEAFF.